This entry is about one T cell receptor beta chain. The antigen is unknown. This entry comes from a study of T cell responses to AZD1222 COVID-19 vaccine. Study-level findings and limits: Once two AZD1222 doses were given, Spike-specific TCR breadth and depth went up.

Clones were read by immunoSEQ multiplex PCR, and TCRdb kept only the in-frame ones, dropping some. The sample has 160,000 or so clones; 90% to 95% are singletons. Analysis merged second doses at about 4 or about 12 weeks. Here the sequenced sample was peripheral blood, taken 28 days after the second AZD1222 dose. This clonotype was obtained from an adult who received the AZD1222 COVID-19 vaccine.

The CDR3 sequence is CASTPQGGASGEQYF. Written as DNA, the CDR3 is TGTGCCAGCACCCCACAAGGGGGTGCCTCAGGGGAGCAGTACTTC. The chain carries TRBV2 and TRBJ2-7, with a possible D match to TRBD1 (6 bases). V lost 7 bases, J lost 7 bases, and 23 bases lay in between. This CDR3 contains 15 residues. Looked up from germline, CDR1 is SNHLY and CDR2 is FYNNEI.